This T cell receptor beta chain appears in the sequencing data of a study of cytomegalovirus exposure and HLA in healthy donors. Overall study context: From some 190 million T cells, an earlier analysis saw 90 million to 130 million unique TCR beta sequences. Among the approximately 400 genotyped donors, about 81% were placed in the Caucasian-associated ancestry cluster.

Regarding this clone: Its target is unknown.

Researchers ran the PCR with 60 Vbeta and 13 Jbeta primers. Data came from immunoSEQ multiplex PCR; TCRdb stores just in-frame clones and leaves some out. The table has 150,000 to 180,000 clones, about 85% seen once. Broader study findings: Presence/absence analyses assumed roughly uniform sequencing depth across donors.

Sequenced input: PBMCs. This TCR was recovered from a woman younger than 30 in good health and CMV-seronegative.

The CDR3 sequence is CAISDPKRGSYEQYF. CDR3 in DNA: TGTGCCATCAGTGACCCCAAGCGGGGCTCCTACGAGCAGTACTTC. The chain combines TRBV10-3 with TRBJ2-7, with 7 bases that match TRBD2. Germline V lookup: CDR1 ENHRY, CDR2 SYGVKD. The CDR3 spans 15 residues. Trimming at V came to 3 bases and at J to 0 bases, leaving 5 bases not matched to a gene.